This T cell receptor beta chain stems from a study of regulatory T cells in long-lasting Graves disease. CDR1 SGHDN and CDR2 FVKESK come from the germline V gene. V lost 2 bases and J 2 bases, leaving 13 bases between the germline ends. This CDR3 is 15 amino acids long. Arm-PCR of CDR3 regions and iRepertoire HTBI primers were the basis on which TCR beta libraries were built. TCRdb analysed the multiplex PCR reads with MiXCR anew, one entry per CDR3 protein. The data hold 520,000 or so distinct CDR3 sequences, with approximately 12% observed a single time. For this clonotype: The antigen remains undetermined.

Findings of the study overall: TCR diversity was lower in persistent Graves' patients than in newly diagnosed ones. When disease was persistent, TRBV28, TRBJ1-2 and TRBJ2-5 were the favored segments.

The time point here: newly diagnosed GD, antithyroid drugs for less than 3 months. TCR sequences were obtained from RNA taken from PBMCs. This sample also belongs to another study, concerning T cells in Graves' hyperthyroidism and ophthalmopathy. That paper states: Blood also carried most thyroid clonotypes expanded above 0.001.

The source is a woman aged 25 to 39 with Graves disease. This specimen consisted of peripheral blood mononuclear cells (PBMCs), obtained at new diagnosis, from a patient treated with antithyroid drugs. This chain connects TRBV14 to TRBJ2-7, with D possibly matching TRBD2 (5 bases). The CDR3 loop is CASSQTTTFPYEQYF. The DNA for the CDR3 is TGTGCCAGCAGCCAAACGACTACCTTTCCCTACGAGCAGTACTTC.